What follows are 2 T cell receptor beta chains derived from one specimen sequenced in a study of blood T cell repertoires in COVID-19. Assay used: immunoSEQ multiplex PCR; TCRdb lists only in-frame clones, some missing. Of 97,000 or so clones listed, around 82% are singletons. The sample comprised peripheral blood. These receptors came from a man aged 65 to 79 with active or convalescent COVID-19.

The chain recombines TRBV10-3 with TRBJ2-1; 7 bases are a match to TRBD2. CDR3 length equals 12 residues. Unmatched junction bases numbered 0, after V lost 0 bases and J lost 10 bases. Germline CDR1 ENHRY, CDR2 SYGVKD. CDR3 loop: CAISESGREQFF. CDR3 sequence (DNA): TGTGCCATCAGTGAGTCCGGGAGGGAGCAGTTCTTC.

V is TRBV27 and J is TRBJ2-5; 8 bases line up with TRBD2. CDR3 size: 16 residues. J lost 4 bases, V lost 4 bases, and 11 bases had no gene match. The germline V gene has CDR1 MNHEY and CDR2 SMNVEV (reference sequence). CDR3 loop: CASSSQVAGGSETQYF. Written as DNA, the CDR3 is TGTGCCAGCAGTTCTCAGGTGGCGGGGGGTTCAGAGACCCAGTACTTC.